Below, 10 T cell receptor beta chains from the same sample are listed, as sequenced in a study of blood T cell repertoires in COVID-19. Method: immunoSEQ multiplex PCR; TCRdb's copy keeps in-frame clones and lacks some. Of under 250,000 clones in the sample, more than 75% were seen once. The sample was peripheral blood. All receptors derive from a woman aged 60-75 years who had recovered from COVID-19.

The chain carries TRBV7-8 and TRBJ1-6; 10 bases agree with TRBD1. This CDR3 is 15 amino acids long. Losses at the gene ends were 5 bases for V and 6 bases for J; bases not matched to a gene: 4. Germline V gene sequence: CDR1 SGHVS, CDR2 FQNEAQ. CDR3 residues: CASSLRQGANSPLHF. In DNA form, the CDR3 reads TGTGCCAGCAGCCTAAGACAGGGGGCTAATTCACCCCTCCACTTT.

The chain recombines TRBV7-3 with TRBJ2-3; TRBD1 agrees at 10 bases. V lost 5 bases, J lost 3 bases, and 5 bases stayed unmatched. The CDR3 extends over 15 amino acids. Germline CDR1 is SGHTA and CDR2 is FQGTGA. This CDR3 reads CASSPDRGRTDTQYF. The DNA of the CDR3 is TGTGCCAGCAGCCCAGACAGGGGGCGAACAGATACGCAGTATTTT.

Only one count was recorded for this clone. The chain links TRBV6-5 to TRBJ1-4, with unresolved D. This CDR3 region has 14 residues. In germline, CDR1 is MNHEY, CDR2 SVGAGI. Between the trimmed V and J ends, which lost 0 bases and 3 bases, there was a span of 5 bases. The CDR3 spells CASSYSRSNEKLFF. The CDR3 DNA reads as TGTGCCAGCAGTTACTCGCGATCTAATGAAAAACTGTTTTTT.

The CDR3 here is CASSTDRRYQETQYF. The CDR3 region has the DNA TGTGCCAGCAGCACGGACAGACGTTACCAAGAGACCCAGTACTTC. The chain employs TRBV28 and TRBJ2-5; D possibly corresponds to TRBD1 (6 bases). Per the germline V gene, CDR1 is MDHEN and CDR2 is SYDVKM. Trimming stripped 6 bases from V and 0 bases from J, with 14 bases between. The CDR3 totals 15 residues.

The rearrangement uses TRBV7-8 and TRBJ1-2; no reliable D call. Trimming cost V 5 bases and J 4 bases, with 20 bases left between them. The CDR3 consists of 16 residues. Germline-derived CDR1 and CDR2 are SGHVS and FQNEAQ. CDR3 protein: CASSRAVERGGYGYTF. CDR3 nucleotide sequence: TGTGCCAGCAGCCGAGCCGTCGAGCGGGGAGGCTATGGCTACACCTTC. The full variable domain, in which reference TRBV7-8 and TRBJ1-2 provide the parts outside the CDR3, is GAGVSQSPRYKVAKRGQDVALRCDPISGHVSLFWYQQALGQGPEFLTYFQNEAQLDKSGLPSDRFFAERPEGSVSTLKIQRTQQEDSAVYLCASSRAVERGGYGYTFGSGTRLTVV.

The gene calls are TRBV15 and TRBJ1-2; 9 positions match TRBD1. V lost 1 base, J lost 1 base, and 1 base stayed unmatched. CDR3 length equals 15 residues. Germline V lookup: CDR1 LNHNV, CDR2 YYDKDF (reference sequence). This chain's CDR3 is CATSRGGQGNYGYTF. Here the CDR3 DNA reads TGTGCCACCAGCAGAGGGGGACAGGGTAACTATGGCTACACCTTC.

This rearrangement joins TRBV5-1 to TRBJ1-5; D is undetermined. V lost 4 bases and J 7 bases, leaving 18 bases between the germline ends. Germline V CDR1 and CDR2: SGHRS, YFSETQ. The CDR3 runs 15 residues. CDR3 nucleotides: TGCGCCAGCAGCCCAGGCTCCATAAACGACCAGCCCCAGCATTTT. Translating it yields CASSPGSINDQPQHF.

V gene TRBV11-2 combines with J gene TRBJ1-1, with a tentative D call TRBD1 (6 bases). V was cut by 5 bases and J by 5 bases, with 12 bases left in between. This CDR3 contains 13 residues. CDR1 and CDR2 (germline): SGHAT, FQNNGV. In DNA form, the CDR3 reads TGTGCCAGCAGCATACAGGGACGGACTGAAGCTTTCTTT. Protein product: CASSIQGRTEAFF.

V is TRBV27 and J is TRBJ1-4; tentatively, D is TRBD1 (6 bases). CDR1 and CDR2 from the germline V gene are MNHEY and SMNVEV (reference sequence). The V end lost 6 bases, the J end lost 5 bases, and 13 bases lay between the germline ends. The CDR3 sequence is 14 residues long. In nucleotides, the CDR3 is TGTGCCAGCAGCTCAGGGAGGGGGAATGAAAAACTGTTTTTT. It translates to CASSSGRGNEKLFF. Based on the CDR3 plus reference TRBV27 and TRBJ1-4, the full variable domain is EAQVTQNPRYLITVTGKKLTVTCSQNMNHEYMSWYRQDPGLGLRQIYYSMNVEVTDKGDVPEGYKVSRKEKRNFPLILESPSPNQTSLYFCASSSGRGNEKLFFGSGTQLSVL.

This clone was picked up a small number of times. V and J are TRBV6-6 and TRBJ2-3; 8 bases are shared with TRBD2. Germline V gives CDR1 MNHNY, CDR2 SVGAGI (reference sequence). The CDR3 is 14 residues long. Trimming at V came to 10 bases and at J to 0 bases, leaving 6 bases not matched to a gene. CDR3 sequence (DNA): TGTGCCACCGCGGGGGGACCTAGCACAGATACGCAGTATTTT. Translated, it gives CATAGGPSTDTQYF.